These T cell receptor beta chains were read from a single sample in a study of T cell responses to AZD1222 COVID-19 vaccine. Sequenced by immunoSEQ multiplex PCR; TCRdb stores in-frame clones only, minus some. Among about 140,000 clones listed, around 94% were seen once. This material consisted of peripheral blood, taken after recovery from COVID-19. Receptor source: an adult who had recovered from COVID-19. CDR3s include the opening cysteine and the closing phenylalanine or tryptophan. Each record gives: V gene, J gene, clone size, D gene, CDR3 protein, CDR3 DNA. D genes are given only for firm matches. A row's size may be missing; if present it is once, few, many or a size class.

>TRBV11-2|TRBJ1-4|NA|NA
CASSLGRGATEKLFF
TGTGCCAGCAGCTTAGGACGGGGGGCCACGGAAAAACTGTTTTTT
>TRBV28|TRBJ2-5|NA|TRBD1
CASSPGGSAVETQYF
TGTGCCAGCAGCCCAGGGGGCAGCGCCGTTGAGACCCAGTACTTC
>TRBV27|TRBJ2-2|NA|TRBD2
CASSLLLAVPGELFF
TGTGCCAGCAGTTTATTACTAGCGGTCCCCGGGGAGCTGTTTTTT
>TRBV7-8|TRBJ2-7|NA|TRBD1
CASSFAQGAYEQYF
TGTGCCAGCAGCTTCGCCCAGGGGGCCTACGAGCAGTACTTC
>TRBV2|TRBJ1-1|NA|NA
CASSEEILGQEAFF
TGTGCCAGCAGTGAAGAAATTCTTGGGCAAGAAGCTTTCTTT
>TRBV10-1|TRBJ2-1|NA|TRBD2
CASKKIAGESVYNEQFF
TGCGCCAGCAAGAAAATAGCGGGAGAGTCCGTTTACAATGAGCAGTTCTTC
>TRBV2|TRBJ2-7|NA|TRBD1
CASSEGGGGYEQYF
TGTGCCAGCAGTGAAGGAGGGGGCGGCTACGAGCAGTACTTC
>TRBV27|TRBJ2-4|NA|NA
CASSATEAKNIQYF
TGTGCCAGCAGTGCGACAGAAGCCAAAAACATTCAGTACTTC
>TRBV7-3|TRBJ1-6|NA|NA
CASSLRGFNSPLHF
TGTGCCAGCAGCTTACGGGGGTTTAATTCACCCCTCCACTTT
>TRBV27|TRBJ2-7|NA|NA
CASSFGATYEQYF
TGTGCCAGCAGTTTCGGAGCGACCTACGAGCAGTACTTC
>TRBV28|TRBJ2-3|NA|NA
CASSTRLSGPQYF
TGTGCCAGCAGTACCCGACTATCCGGACCGCAGTATTTT
>TRBV28|TRBJ2-1|NA|NA
CASSLAQGLPYNEQFF
TGTGCCAGCAGTTTGGCTCAGGGACTCCCATACAATGAGCAGTTCTTC
>TRBV19|TRBJ2-1|NA|NA
CASSPKYNEQFF
TGTGCCAGTAGTCCCAAATACAATGAGCAGTTCTTC
>TRBV28|TRBJ1-1|NA|NA
CASSLFVLPQKRGTGNTEAFF
TGTGCCAGCAGTTTATTCGTATTGCCGCAAAAAAGGGGGACGGGGAACACTGAAGCTTTCTTT
>TRBV5-1|TRBJ2-7|NA|NA
CASSPPSYEQYF
TGCGCCAGCAGCCCACCTTCCTACGAGCAGTACTTC
>TRBV5-4|TRBJ2-1|NA|TRBD2
CASSLGLAGGYNEQFF
TGTGCCAGCAGCTTGGGACTAGCGGGAGGTTACAATGAGCAGTTCTTC
>TRBV28|TRBJ2-3|NA|NA
CASRPPSGGTDTQYF
TGTGCCAGCAGACCTCCGTCCGGAGGCACAGATACGCAGTATTTT
>TRBV6-5|TRBJ1-6|NA|NA
CASSWGRDSPLHF
TGTGCCAGCAGCTGGGGGAGGGATTCACCCCTCCACTTT
>TRBV7-3|TRBJ2-1|NA|NA
CASSKDVGEQFF
TGTGCCAGCAGCAAGGATGTAGGTGAGCAGTTCTTC
>TRBV28|TRBJ2-7|NA|NA
CASSFWTLGSYEQYF
TGTGCCAGCAGTTTTTGGACCCTGGGGTCCTACGAGCAGTACTTC
>TRBV19|TRBJ2-2|NA|NA
CASSMTGPGPGELFF
TGTGCCAGTAGTATGACGGGGCCAGGCCCCGGGGAGCTGTTTTTT
>TRBV18|TRBJ1-5|NA|TRBD1
CASSPRTGFDGNQPQHF
TGTGCCAGCTCACCACGGACAGGGTTCGACGGCAATCAGCCCCAGCATTTT
>TRBV6-5|TRBJ1-5|NA|NA
CASSYSIGSNQPQHF
TGTGCCAGCAGTTACTCGATTGGTAGCAATCAGCCCCAGCATTTT
>TRBV27|TRBJ1-1|NA|NA
CASSLRENTEAFF
TGTGCCAGCAGTTTACGGGAGAACACTGAAGCTTTCTTT
>TRBV7-2|TRBJ2-1|NA|TRBD2
CASSFLAGGKIPYNEQFF
TGTGCCAGCAGCTTCCTAGCGGGAGGGAAAATCCCCTACAATGAGCAGTTCTTC
>TRBV27|TRBJ1-6|NA|NA
CASSLSPNLAGNSPLHF
TGTGCCAGCAGTTTATCCCCAAACCTTGCGGGAAATTCACCCCTCCACTTT
>TRBV6-5|TRBJ2-1|NA|NA
CASSYSPLYNEQFF
TGTGCCAGCAGTTACTCCCCGCTCTACAATGAGCAGTTCTTC
>TRBV27|TRBJ2-4|NA|TRBD2
CASSFSGTSGSQAKNIQYF
TGTGCCAGCAGTTTTTCCGGGACTAGCGGGAGCCAAGCCAAAAACATTCAGTACTTC
>TRBV27|TRBJ2-1|NA|TRBD2
CASSGSRLAGGGGEQFF
TGTGCCAGCAGTGGGTCCCGACTAGCGGGAGGGGGAGGTGAGCAGTTCTTC
>TRBV3-1/TRBV3-2|TRBJ1-5|NA|NA
CASSQGRGPNQPQHF
TGTGCCAGCAGCCAAGGGAGGGGCCCCAATCAGCCCCAGCATTTT
>TRBV3-1/TRBV3-2|TRBJ1-4|NA|NA
CASSLLRSFF
TGTGCCAGCAGCCTCCTCAGGTCTTTTTTT
>TRBV10-3|TRBJ2-2|once|NA
CAIRSTGNTGELFF
TGTGCCATCAGATCGACAGGGAACACCGGGGAGCTGTTTTTT
>TRBV9|TRBJ1-1|NA|TRBD1
CASSARQGRDTEAFF
TGTGCCAGCAGCGCTAGACAGGGGAGGGACACTGAAGCTTTCTTT
>TRBV11-2|TRBJ1-1|NA|NA
CASSPEQGRNTEAFF
TGTGCCAGCAGCCCCGAACAGGGAAGGAACACTGAAGCTTTCTTT
>TRBV11-3|TRBJ2-3|NA|NA
CASSFGDTSTDTQYF
TGTGCCAGCAGCTTTGGGGATACTAGCACAGATACGCAGTATTTT
>TRBV7-6|TRBJ1-5|NA|NA
CASSPLPVGGSNQPQHF
TGTGCCAGCAGCCCCCTCCCGGTGGGGGGTAGCAATCAGCCCCAGCATTTT
>TRBV5-1|TRBJ2-1|NA|NA
CASSLGVSEGKQFF
TGCGCCAGCAGCTTGGGGGTAAGCGAGGGCAAGCAGTTCTTC
>TRBV12-5|TRBJ1-6|NA|NA
CASGFPRGIYNSPLHF
TGTGCTAGTGGTTTCCCCCGGGGCATCTATAATTCACCCCTCCACTTT
>TRBV11-1|TRBJ1-6|NA|TRBD1
CASSLEGGQLPLHF
TGTGCCAGCAGCTTAGAAGGGGGCCAATTACCCCTCCACTTT
>TRBV5-6|TRBJ2-7|NA|NA
CASSLVSAYEQYF
TGTGCCAGCAGCTTGGTGTCAGCCTACGAGCAGTACTTC
>TRBV5-6|TRBJ2-5|NA|NA
CASSLGGWGQETQYF
TGTGCCAGCAGCTTGGGCGGTTGGGGTCAAGAGACCCAGTACTTC
>TRBV6-5|TRBJ2-5|NA|TRBD1
CASSTGQGAQETQYF
TGTGCCAGCAGTACCGGACAGGGGGCGCAAGAGACCCAGTACTTC
>TRBV12-5|TRBJ2-5|NA|NA
CASGLIRGWADYKETQYF
TGTGCTAGTGGTTTGATACGCGGGTGGGCCGATTATAAAGAGACCCAGTACTTC
>TRBV28|TRBJ2-6|NA|NA
CASSPGTSSGANVLTF
TGTGCCAGCAGTCCCGGGACTTCCTCTGGGGCCAACGTCCTGACTTTC
>TRBV12-3/TRBV12-4|TRBJ2-5|NA|NA
CASSEQKGETQYF
TGTGCCAGCTCGGAGCAAAAGGGGGAGACCCAGTACTTC
>TRBV6-2/TRBV6-3|TRBJ2-3|NA|TRBD2
CASSYAGREGKDTQYF
TGTGCCAGCAGTTATGCCGGGCGGGAGGGTAAAGATACGCAGTATTTT
>TRBV4-1|TRBJ2-7|once|TRBD1
CASSQEGRGNEQYF
TGCGCCAGCAGCCAAGAAGGCAGGGGGAACGAGCAGTACTTC
>TRBV3-1/TRBV3-2|TRBJ1-5|NA|TRBD1
CASSHRDSNNQPQHF
TGTGCCAGCAGCCACCGGGACAGTAACAATCAGCCCCAGCATTTT
>TRBV9|TRBJ1-4|NA|NA
CASSVDQGREKLFF
TGTGCCAGCAGCGTAGATCAGGGCCGTGAAAAACTGTTTTTT
>TRBV5-4|TRBJ2-7|NA|TRBD1
CASSLATGTGGVEQYF
TGTGCCAGCAGCTTGGCGACAGGGACAGGGGGGGTCGAGCAGTACTTC
>TRBV5-1|TRBJ2-6|NA|NA
CASSLEGGVYGANVLTF
TGCGCCAGCAGCCTTGAGGGCGGGGTCTATGGGGCCAACGTCCTGACTTTC
>TRBV18|TRBJ1-4|NA|NA
CASSPSAPGGANEKLFF
TGTGCCAGCTCACCCTCTGCTCCTGGGGGAGCTAATGAAAAACTGTTTTTT
>TRBV5-1|TRBJ2-2|NA|TRBD2
CASSIGGVMNTGELFF
TGCGCCAGCAGCATTGGGGGGGTGATGAACACCGGGGAGCTGTTTTTT
>TRBV19|TRBJ2-7|NA|NA
CASSLSPTYEQYF
TGTGCCAGTAGCCTCTCACCGACCTACGAGCAGTACTTC
>TRBV4-2|TRBJ2-1|NA|NA
CASSQVGESTREQFF
TGTGCCAGCAGCCAAGTTGGGGAGTCTACGCGGGAGCAGTTCTTC
>TRBV20-1|TRBJ1-1|NA|NA
CSASWPSSRTEAFF
TGCAGTGCTAGTTGGCCCTCCTCCAGGACTGAAGCTTTCTTT
>TRBV9|TRBJ1-2|NA|TRBD1
CASSGGGVFGYTF
TGTGCCAGCAGCGGAGGGGGCGTCTTCGGCTACACCTTC
>TRBV4-1|TRBJ2-3|NA|TRBD1
CASSQGLLGTGADTQYF
TGCGCCAGCAGCCAAGGGTTATTGGGGACAGGGGCCGATACGCAGTATTTT
>TRBV5-4|TRBJ1-5|NA|NA
CASSFGGFNQPQHF
TGTGCCAGCAGCTTCGGAGGTTTCAATCAGCCCCAGCATTTT